The rows below give T cell receptor beta chains drawn from one sample of a study of T cell repertoires in cytomegalovirus infection. These TCRs are of unknown antigen specificity. TCRdb used MiXCR to reprocess the reads, holding one entry per CDR3 protein. The sample holds about 400,000 distinct CDR3 sequences, around a third seen once. The sample in question was cultured PBMCs, obtained from culture after CMV antigen stimulation. The source is a human donor in good health (CMV status not recorded). Some clones in this sample may be carry-over from other donors' samples. Each CDR3 is given with its conserved first and last residue.

v_call cdr3_length cdr3_aa
TRBV7-2 15 CASSPVGTERTEAFF
TRBV7-9 15 CASSQIPAGGYEQYF
TRBV7-8 17 CASSLVSGPPPAYEQYF
TRBV19 15 CASSRSAGVIDTQYF
TRBV7-2 16 CASTNKGLADTDTQYF
TRBV6-6 14 CASSYQRSDTEAFF
TRBV5-6 14 CASSHQGGLDTQYF
TRBV11-2 14 CASSPTGAFVVQYF
TRBV7-9 15 CASSPTGLAGDEQFF
TRBV7-9 13 CASSPKGGTEAFF
TRBV20-1 13 CSASRDTPQPQHF
TRBV7-2 14 CASSPLAGRETQDF
TRBV12-3/TRBV12-4 12 CASSLFGNEQFF
TRBV4-1 15 CASSQDRVNDYGYTF
TRBV29-1 13 CSVETGTTDTQYF
TRBV19 15 CASSIGTFETYEQYF
TRBV12-3/TRBV12-4 19 CASSALFLGLMKINTEAFF
TRBV12-3/TRBV12-4 14 CASSLGMGQETQYF
TRBV4-3 15 CASSAGHYNTGELFF
TRBV6-5 15 CASSYQPTMNTEAFF
TRBV6-2/TRBV6-3 14 CASSRQVKGTEAFF
TRBV11-2 14 CASSQAGRAGELFF
TRBV6-1 17 CASSEATGYLNNSPLHF
TRBV2 11 CASTPGVGYTF
TRBV28 15 CATLSPVRNTGELFF
TRBV24-1 19 CATSDLASGIGVNTGELFF
TRBV7-2 14 CASSLETSTDTQYF
TRBV12-3/TRBV12-4 17 CASTLDRFLGDNTEAFF
TRBV6-1 14 CASSNSGRADTQYF
TRBV11-2 15 CASSREQGAGTEAFF
TRBV19 16 CASRGQGPLRGTEAFF
TRBV7-9 18 CASSSRDLGQASPNIQYF
TRBV28 15 CASSLRSAIQETQYF
TRBV4-3 13 CASSQDSVYGYTF
TRBV24-1 12 CATSDDTGSQYF
TRBV11-2 14 CASGLSGFTDTQYF
TRBV6-1 15 CASSEGNPDSYEQYF
TRBV3-1 16 CASRAQTGSSYNEQFF
TRBV5-4 13 CASSRQGVDEQFF
TRBV7-2 17 CASSLARGGSSYNEQFF
TRBV12-3/TRBV12-4 15 CASSRGLAIGETQYF
TRBV11-2 15 CASSLAWDNKETQYF
TRBV20-1 14 CSARARQYPYEQYF
TRBV28 14 CASRSYATNEKLFF
TRBV7-9 12 CASSHREVEQYF
TRBV18 20 CASSPGRYDLGGDNYNEQFF
TRBV6-1 15 CASSSLRGNSYEQYF
TRBV9 17 CASSVGISGGSLNEQYF
TRBV27 15 CASSFRGIGSGELFF
TRBV24-1 14 CATSDLADTGELFF
TRBV10-3 15 CAISESGGRAVEQYF
TRBV15 14 CATSRDSIADTQYF
TRBV10-3 12 CAISVTDYGYTF
TRBV11-2 14 CASSRQGQLFSYTF
TRBV20-1 15 CSAREAQGKTETQYF
TRBV5-4 15 CASSPTGTLNTEAFF
TRBV14 18 CASSQDLSGVRVTGELFF
TRBV7-2 13 CASSLTLVNEQFF
TRBV11-2 15 CASSPKPADRSPLHF
TRBV10-3 13 CAISEILGTEAFF